This T cell receptor (beta chain) emerged from a study of identical twins. TCRdb fed the 5' RACE reads into MiXCR, producing one record per CDR3 protein. In the table there are roughly 470,000 distinct CDR3 sequences, 13% to 15% of which are singletons. The V segment lost 8 bases and the J segment 6 bases; nucleotides outside the gene matches: 7. The CDR3 spans 12 residues. Germline CDR1 reads DFQATT; CDR2 reads SNEGSKA (reference sequence). The same sample was also used in a study of yellow fever vaccine responses in identical twins.

The clonotype comes from a woman aged 18-35 years in good health. Sequenced sample: CD4+ T cells sorted from blood. The chain employs TRBV20-1 and TRBJ2-7; 10 bases are shared with TRBD1. The CDR3 reads CSPGQGLSEQYF. In DNA form, the CDR3 reads TGCAGTCCGGGACAGGGGTTATCCGAGCAGTACTTC.